This T cell receptor (beta chain) was found in a study of blood T cells in healthy people across ages. The germline gives CDR1 DFQATT, CDR2 SNEGSKA (reference sequence). The J segment lost 8 bases and the V segment lost 4 bases, leaving 7 bases of the junction unmatched. The CDR3 is 15 amino acids. A J-beta primer mix and a sample-barcoded 5' primer were used in a second PCR of about 7 to 12 cycles. TCRdb ran MiXCR on the 5' RACE reads and lists one entry per CDR3 protein. The sample has about 780,000 distinct CDR3 sequences, around 62% seen once. The chain carries TRBV20-1 and TRBJ2-1; the match to TRBD2 covers 14 bases. This clonotype was sampled from a man under 40 in good health. Source material: blood. The CDR3 DNA reads TGCAGTGCTACTTTTCGGACTAGCGGGGGGCATGAGCAGTTCTTC. This codes for CSATFRTSGGHEQFF.